These 16 T cell receptor beta chains originate from one sample sequenced in a study of T cell responses to AZD1222 COVID-19 vaccine (dated by TCRdb to about 2021). The sample's time point, from its label and the paper: baseline before first vaccination. Preparation of the library involved the immunoSEQ multiplex PCR assay. Drawn from immuneACCESS, this table holds only the in-frame rearrangements with V and J called that TCRdb kept. Clones are partly lost; checked studies trace under half to an unresolved V gene and leave the rest unexplained. This sample lists around 190,000 clones; 85% to 90% were detected once. Of the sample, 0.49% falls within the top ten clones. The starting material was peripheral blood, obtained on day 0 of AZD1222 vaccination. The receptors were gathered from an adult in good health.

Note on this clone: Other DNA sequences within the sample encode an identical CDR3. The J gene is TRBJ1-2, the V gene TRBV12-3 or TRBV12-4; 8 bases map to TRBD1. The CDR3 contains 11 residues. After removal of 6 bases from V and 8 bases from J, the junction contained 2 bases not matched to a gene. The CDR3 sequence: CASSYRGGYTF. DNA for the CDR3: TGTGCCAGCAGCTACAGGGGGGGCTACACCTTC.

The V and J genes are TRBV5-4 and TRBJ1-1; D gene uncertain. Germline CDR1 reads SGHNT; CDR2 reads YYREEE (reference sequence). CDR3 length: 14 amino acids. Deletions cut 0 bases from V and 0 bases from J, with 6 bases between. Here the CDR3 DNA reads TGTGCCAGCAGCTTGGACAGTATGAACACTGAAGCTTTCTTT. It codes for CASSLDSMNTEAFF.

The chain uses TRBV9 and TRBJ2-5, with D perhaps TRBD1 or TRBD2 (5 bases each). Looked up from germline, CDR1 is SGDLS and CDR2 is YYNGEE. Trimming pared 4 bases from V and 4 bases from J, leaving 17 bases between. CDR3 length: 15 amino acids. The CDR3 reads CASSPGVGEVETQYF. In DNA, the CDR3 is TGTGCCAGCAGCCCTGGGGTGGGGGAAGTAGAGACCCAGTACTTC. The full variable domain, completed using reference TRBV9 and TRBJ2-5, is DSGVTQTPKHLITATGQRVTLRCSPRSGDLSVYWYQQSLDQGLQFLIQYYNGEERAKGNILERFSAQQFPDLHSELNLSSLELGDSALYFCASSPGVGEVETQYFGPGTRLLVL.

The V gene is TRBV19, the J gene TRBJ1-5, with TRBD1 as a possible D gene (5 bases). Germline lookup yields CDR1 LNHDA and CDR2 SQIVND (reference sequence). The V end was cut by 7 bases, the J end by 4 bases, with 17 bases between. The CDR3 spans 15 residues. For the CDR3, the DNA is TGTGCCAGTAACCCTCGGCAGGGTAGTAATCAGCCCCAGCATTTT. As protein: CASNPRQGSNQPQHF.

The CDR3 bases are TGTGCCAGCAGATGGGACGTCGACCGCTACGAGCAGTACTTC. This translates into CASRWDVDRYEQYF. This chain uses TRBV5-5 with TRBJ2-7, with D perhaps given as TRBD1 or TRBD2 (5 bases each). The V gene's germline CDR1 is SGHKS and CDR2 YYEKEE (reference sequence). The ends were cut back, 5 bases at V and 3 bases at J, with 15 bases in the middle. The CDR3 sequence is 14 residues long.

The chain links TRBV7-2 to TRBJ2-7, with a possible D match to TRBD1 (5 bases). The CDR3 has 13 residues. Germline CDR1 SGHTA, CDR2 FQGNSA. Trimming cost V 3 bases and J 5 bases, with 11 bases left between them. The DNA of the CDR3 is TGTGCCAGCAGCTTTGCCAGGGTCCACGAGCAGTACTTC. It specifies CASSFARVHEQYF.

J is TRBJ1-2 and V is TRBV24-1, with D tentatively TRBD1 (5 bases). The germline CDR1 and CDR2 sequences are KGHDR and SFDVKD. There are 13 residues in the CDR3. The V gene lost 0 bases and the J gene lost 6 bases, with 7 bases spanning the gap. The DNA for the CDR3 is TGTGCCACCAGTGATTTGTCAGGGAATGGCTACACCTTC. It codes for CATSDLSGNGYTF.

As DNA, the CDR3 is TGTGCCATCTCAGCGGGTGACGACGAGCAGTACTTC. Its protein is CAISAGDDEQYF. The chain links TRBV10-3 to TRBJ2-7; D possibly corresponds to TRBD2 (6 bases). Germline V gene lookup returns CDR1 ENHRY and CDR2 SYGVKD. The length of the CDR3 is 12 residues. V shed 8 bases and J shed 5 bases, with 13 bases lying between them.

V gene TRBV4-1 combines with J gene TRBJ2-3; 10 bases match TRBD2. CDR1 and CDR2 from the germline V gene are MGHRA and YSYEKL. The CDR3 extends over 18 amino acids. Trimming took 0 bases from V and 7 from J; bases not matched to a gene: 13. The CDR3 reads CASSQDGEASGGVNTQYF. CDR3 coding DNA: TGCGCCAGCAGCCAAGATGGGGAGGCCAGCGGGGGGGTAAATACGCAGTATTTT.

The rearrangement joins TRBV5-1 to TRBJ2-2; 7 bases are a match to TRBD1. J was trimmed by 3 bases and V by 0 bases; bases with no gene match: 8. The germline V gene encodes CDR1 SGHRS and CDR2 YFSETQ. This CDR3 comprises 17 residues. CDR3 sequence: CASSLARDSPDTGELFF. The CDR3 DNA sequence: TGCGCCAGCAGCTTGGCCCGGGACAGTCCAGACACCGGGGAGCTGTTTTTT.

The chain combines TRBV2 with TRBJ1-5, with D unresolved. Germline V gene lookup returns CDR1 SNHLY and CDR2 FYNNEI. V lost 5 bases and J lost 3, with 11 bases in between. This CDR3 has 14 amino acids. The CDR3 loop reads CASSLDGFNQPQHF. CDR3 coding DNA: TGTGCCAGCAGTTTGGACGGTTTCAATCAGCCCCAGCATTTT.

This clone was picked up one time. V is TRBV7-2 and J is TRBJ2-7, with 9 bases identical to TRBD2. The germline V gene encodes CDR1 SGHTA and CDR2 FQGNSA. The CDR3 consists of 17 residues. The V gene end was trimmed by 1 base and the J gene end by 4 bases; junction bases not matched to a gene: 11. CDR3 nucleotides: TGTGCCAGCAGCTTAGGCCGACGGACTAGCGAGATATACGAGCAGTACTTC. Its translation is CASSLGRRTSEIYEQYF.

This clone has only one observation. The CDR3 is CASSLRQAARPLHF. CDR3 in DNA: TGTGCCAGCAGTTTAAGACAGGCAGCACGACCCCTCCACTTT. The rearrangement joins TRBV28 to TRBJ1-6; tentative D call: TRBD1 (6 bases). CDR1 MDHEN and CDR2 SYDVKM come from the germline V gene. The CDR3 covers 14 residues. V was pared by 2 bases and J by 12 bases, with 14 bases between. Supplemented by reference TRBV28 and TRBJ1-6, the full variable domain reads DVKVTQSSRYLVKRTGEKVFLECVQDMDHENMFWYRQDPGLGLRLIYFSYDVKMKEKGDIPEGYSVSREKKERFSLILESASTNQTSMYLCASSLRQAARPLHFGNGTRLTVT.

The genes are TRBV3-1 (or the pseudogene TRBV3-2) and TRBJ1-2; TRBD1 aligns across 8 bases. There are 16 residues in the CDR3. Germline V gene sequence: CDR1 LGHDT, CDR2 YNNKEL (reference sequence). With V trimmed by 10 bases and J by 8 bases, 21 bases remained unmatched. The CDR3 loop reads CATSWTGINSMGGYTF. In DNA, the CDR3 is TGTGCCACCTCTTGGACAGGGATCAATTCCATGGGGGGCTACACCTTC.

This clone was counted once. The chain employs TRBV19 and TRBJ2-7; 8 nucleotides align to TRBD1. The CDR3 has 15 amino acids. Germline CDR1 LNHDA, CDR2 SQIVND (reference sequence). The trim removed 7 bases at V and 0 bases at J, leaving 8 bases unmatched. CDR3 DNA: TGTGCCAGTACCCCAGACAGGGGAACCTCCTACGAGCAGTACTTC. This translates into CASTPDRGTSYEQYF.

This chain connects TRBV25-1 to TRBJ2-2, with no clear D. V lost 1 base and J lost 1, with 1 base in between. This CDR3 is 13 amino acids long. CDR1 is MGHDK, CDR2 SYGVNS, per germline. The CDR3 protein is CASSEWNTGELFF. CDR3 DNA: TGTGCCAGCAGTGAATGGAACACCGGGGAGCTGTTTTTT.